This T cell receptor beta chain was observed in a study of immune heterogeneity within non-small cell lung tumors. Whole-study context: There was 1 tumor not otherwise specified, along with approximately 9 non-squamous carcinomas and a few squamous cell carcinomas.

Whole-study findings and limits: Patients largely differed in their high-frequency T-cell receptor beta clonotypes. A significant, moderate positive correlation (R around 0.35) linked local T-cell clonality and tumor mutational burden.

Turning to this clonotype: The antigen remains unidentified.

V shed 2 bases, J shed 7 bases, and the junction held 7 bases outside the gene matches. Germline lookup yields CDR1 LNHDA and CDR2 SQIVND (reference sequence). The CDR3 contains 14 residues. TCR beta CDR3 was amplified by multiplex PCR, first round about 10 cycles, 32 V and 13 J primers. TCRdb re-called the multiplex PCR reads with MiXCR, one entry per CDR3 protein. The sample includes around 3,000 distinct CDR3 sequences, around 40% of them seen just once. Each sample used 550 to 650 ng of genomic DNA from bulk tumor tissue. Far-apart biopsies, several per primary tumor, were taken during surgery. Curative surgery was performed on patients who had untreated, newly diagnosed non-small cell lung cancer. All donors had received a new diagnosis of non-small cell lung cancer and were undergoing surgery with curative intent.

The chain couples TRBV19 to TRBJ1-2, with TRBD1 matching over 7 bases. The specimen was lung tumor tissue. This TCR derives from a man between 60 and 75 years old with non-small cell lung cancer. The CDR3 nucleotides read TGTGCCAGTAGTATAACTGGGACAGCCTGTGGCTACACCTTC. Translating it yields CASSITGTACGYTF.